The rows below give T cell receptor beta chains drawn from one sample of a study of T cells in Graves' hyperthyroidism and ophthalmopathy. TCRdb fed the multiplex PCR reads into MiXCR, producing one record per CDR3 protein. The data show a few hundred thousand distinct CDR3 sequences, about 16% seen once. The sequenced sample consisted of blood. The receptors were gathered from a woman aged 40 to 50 with Graves' ophthalmopathy. Both conserved end residues are part of each CDR3. A D gene is named only where the DNA matches it firmly. Size values are once, few and many counts, or a class for expanded clones, and some rows have none.

j_gene: TRBJ1-5
len: 14
d_gene: TRBD1
v_gene: TRBV20-1
abundance: -
CDR3nt: TGCAGTGCCCTGACAGGGGGGGTTCATCAGCCCCAGCATTTT
CDR3aa: CSALTGGVHQPQHF

j_gene: TRBJ1-1
len: 13
d_gene: -
v_gene: TRBV29-1
abundance: many
CDR3nt: TGCAGCGTCCGAGGAGGCACCCCCGAAAAAGCTTTCTTT
CDR3aa: CSVRGGTPEKAFF

j_gene: TRBJ2-3
len: 13
d_gene: TRBD1
v_gene: TRBV7-9
abundance: -
CDR3nt: TGTGCAGGCGGGGACAGGGGCACAGATACGCAGTATTTT
CDR3aa: CAGGDRGTDTQYF

j_gene: TRBJ2-5
len: 16
d_gene: TRBD1
v_gene: TRBV28
abundance: many
CDR3nt: TGTGCCAGCAGTGACCTCACAAGGGACAGTAAAGAGACCCAGTACTTC
CDR3aa: CASSDLTRDSKETQYF

j_gene: TRBJ1-2
len: 15
d_gene: TRBD1
v_gene: TRBV7-2
abundance: -
CDR3nt: TGTGCCAGCACCCGTAGACAGGGGACTAACTATGGCTACACCTTC
CDR3aa: CASTRRQGTNYGYTF

j_gene: TRBJ2-1
len: 17
d_gene: TRBD2
v_gene: TRBV6-5
abundance: -
CDR3nt: TGTGCCAGCAGTTACTCGAAAGGTAGCGGGAAATACAATGAGCAGTTCTTC
CDR3aa: CASSYSKGSGKYNEQFF

j_gene: TRBJ1-3
len: 16
d_gene: -
v_gene: TRBV5-1
abundance: once
CDR3nt: TGCGCCAGCAGCTTTAGTCCGGCGACAGCGAGAAACACCGTATATTTT
CDR3aa: CASSFSPATARNTVYF

j_gene: TRBJ1-1
len: 14
d_gene: -
v_gene: TRBV27
abundance: many
CDR3nt: TGTGCCAGCAGTCCCCACGGACCGAACACTGAAGCTTTCTTT
CDR3aa: CASSPHGPNTEAFF

j_gene: TRBJ1-5
len: 16
d_gene: TRBD1
v_gene: TRBV6-1
abundance: many
CDR3nt: TGTGCCAGCACACCACAGGGGCCCCATAGCAATCAGCCCCAGCATTTT
CDR3aa: CASTPQGPHSNQPQHF

j_gene: TRBJ1-5
len: 18
d_gene: -
v_gene: TRBV3-1
abundance: -
CDR3nt: TGTGCCAGCAGCTCCGTCCCGGGACATAGGGGCCATAGTCAGCCCCAGCATTTT
CDR3aa: CASSSVPGHRGHSQPQHF

j_gene: TRBJ1-4
len: 17
d_gene: TRBD1
v_gene: TRBV25-1
abundance: -
CDR3nt: TGTGCCAGCAGTGAATGGCAGGGACAGTCTTTTAATGAAAAACTGTTTTTT
CDR3aa: CASSEWQGQSFNEKLFF

j_gene: TRBJ1-6
len: 15
d_gene: -
v_gene: TRBV7-2
abundance: -
CDR3nt: TGTGCCAGCAGCTTATCAACCAGGGATAATTCACCCCTCCACTTT
CDR3aa: CASSLSTRDNSPLHF

j_gene: TRBJ2-3
len: 14
d_gene: -
v_gene: TRBV7-3
abundance: -
CDR3nt: TGTGCCAGCAGCCCCCTTGGGTTCACAGATACGCAGTATTTT
CDR3aa: CASSPLGFTDTQYF

j_gene: TRBJ1-2
len: 13
d_gene: -
v_gene: TRBV15
abundance: -
CDR3nt: TGTGCCACCAGCAGAGGAGAGCGCTATGGCTACACCTTC
CDR3aa: CATSRGERYGYTF

j_gene: TRBJ1-2
len: 15
d_gene: -
v_gene: TRBV6-1
abundance: few
CDR3nt: TGTGCCAGCAGTTCGCCCTACAGTTTTAGCTATGGCTACACCTTC
CDR3aa: CASSSPYSFSYGYTF

j_gene: TRBJ1-6
len: 17
d_gene: -
v_gene: TRBV20-1
abundance: few
CDR3nt: TGCAGTGCTAGAGTCGATGGGGGGGACAACTATAATTCACCCCTCCACTTT
CDR3aa: CSARVDGGDNYNSPLHF

j_gene: TRBJ1-2
len: 11
d_gene: -
v_gene: TRBV20-1
abundance: -
CDR3nt: TGCAGTGCTAGTCACAGCTATGGCTACACCTTC
CDR3aa: CSASHSYGYTF

j_gene: TRBJ2-2
len: 13
d_gene: -
v_gene: TRBV30
abundance: many
CDR3nt: TGTGCCTGGAGTGTACTCCGGGGCGGGGAGCTGTTTTTT
CDR3aa: CAWSVLRGGELFF

j_gene: TRBJ1-2
len: 17
d_gene: TRBD1
v_gene: TRBV6-1
abundance: -
CDR3nt: TGTGCCAGCAGTGGCCGGGACAGGGGTTACCTTAACTATGGCTACACCTTC
CDR3aa: CASSGRDRGYLNYGYTF

j_gene: TRBJ1-1
len: 12
d_gene: -
v_gene: TRBV30
abundance: many
CDR3nt: TGTGCCTGGAGTGTACGGGGGGCGGGAGCTTTCTTT
CDR3aa: CAWSVRGAGAFF

j_gene: TRBJ2-2
len: 13
d_gene: -
v_gene: TRBV20-1
abundance: few
CDR3nt: TGCAGTGCTACGGACCGGCACACCGGGGAGCTGTTTTTT
CDR3aa: CSATDRHTGELFF

j_gene: TRBJ1-4
len: 14
d_gene: -
v_gene: TRBV30
abundance: few
CDR3nt: TGTGCCTGGAGTGTAGCAGGGGCAGGTGAAAAACTGTTTTTT
CDR3aa: CAWSVAGAGEKLFF

j_gene: TRBJ2-3
len: 12
d_gene: -
v_gene: TRBV11-2
abundance: few
CDR3nt: TGTGCCAGCAGCTTAGTTGAACCCACGCAGTATTTT
CDR3aa: CASSLVEPTQYF

j_gene: TRBJ2-5
len: 16
d_gene: TRBD1
v_gene: TRBV5-1
abundance: -
CDR3nt: TGCGCCAGCAGCTCGCCGACAGGGGGCGGCCAAGAGACCCAGTACTTC
CDR3aa: CASSSPTGGGQETQYF

j_gene: TRBJ2-7
len: 15
d_gene: TRBD2
v_gene: TRBV20-1
abundance: many
CDR3nt: TGCAGTGCCCACCGGACTAGCGGGCTGACCTACGAGCAGTACTTC
CDR3aa: CSAHRTSGLTYEQYF

j_gene: TRBJ2-2
len: 17
d_gene: TRBD2
v_gene: TRBV29-1
abundance: -
CDR3nt: TGCAGCGTTAGCTCTCCGGGACTAGCGGGCGGCACCGGGGAGCTGTTTTTT
CDR3aa: CSVSSPGLAGGTGELFF

j_gene: TRBJ1-1
len: 15
d_gene: -
v_gene: TRBV2
abundance: -
CDR3nt: TGTGCCAGCAGTGATAGTCAGGTCTTTCCGTCTGAAGCTTTCTTT
CDR3aa: CASSDSQVFPSEAFF

j_gene: TRBJ2-1
len: 15
d_gene: -
v_gene: TRBV28
abundance: many
CDR3nt: TGTGCCAGCAGTTTATTCAGGGGCTCCTACAATGAGCAGTTCTTC
CDR3aa: CASSLFRGSYNEQFF

j_gene: TRBJ1-4
len: 13
d_gene: -
v_gene: TRBV18
abundance: many
CDR3nt: TGTGCCAGCTCACCATGGCAGGGAGAAAAACTGTTTTTT
CDR3aa: CASSPWQGEKLFF

j_gene: TRBJ2-3
len: 11
d_gene: -
v_gene: TRBV6-1
abundance: -
CDR3nt: TGTGCCAGCAGTGAGGAGGATACGCAGTATTTT
CDR3aa: CASSEEDTQYF

j_gene: TRBJ1-6
len: 15
d_gene: -
v_gene: TRBV2
abundance: few
CDR3nt: TGTGCCAGCACTGAAGATGCAGAGTTTAATTCACCCCTCCACTTT
CDR3aa: CASTEDAEFNSPLHF

j_gene: TRBJ2-5
len: 15
d_gene: -
v_gene: TRBV7-6
abundance: many
CDR3nt: TGTGCCAGCAGCCAGACCCCTACCGCGGGAGAGACCCAGTACTTC
CDR3aa: CASSQTPTAGETQYF

j_gene: TRBJ1-1
len: 20
d_gene: TRBD1
v_gene: TRBV6-5
abundance: -
CDR3nt: TGTGCCAGCAGTTACTCCCAGAGTGTCTGGACAGGACAAAAGAACACTGAAGCTTTCTTT
CDR3aa: CASSYSQSVWTGQKNTEAFF

j_gene: TRBJ1-1
len: 15
d_gene: -
v_gene: TRBV10-1
abundance: few
CDR3nt: TGCGCCAGCAGTGAGTCGAGAGGGATGAACACTGAAGCTTTCTTT
CDR3aa: CASSESRGMNTEAFF

j_gene: TRBJ1-5
len: 14
d_gene: -
v_gene: TRBV19
abundance: -
CDR3nt: TGTGCCAGTAGTATAGCCCTCGCGGGCCAGCCCCAGCATTTT
CDR3aa: CASSIALAGQPQHF

j_gene: TRBJ2-7
len: 15
d_gene: TRBD1
v_gene: TRBV20-1
abundance: many
CDR3nt: TGCAGTGCTAGAGAGGACAGGGTCGGTCTTCACGAGCAGTACTTC
CDR3aa: CSAREDRVGLHEQYF

j_gene: TRBJ1-6
len: 13
d_gene: -
v_gene: TRBV30
abundance: many
CDR3nt: TGTGCCTGGAGTATTAGTGGGAATTCACCCCTCCACTTT
CDR3aa: CAWSISGNSPLHF

j_gene: TRBJ2-7
len: 15
d_gene: TRBD1
v_gene: TRBV3-1
abundance: -
CDR3nt: TGTGCCAGCAGTCCCTGGGACAGGGGCGTCCGCGAGCAGTACTTC
CDR3aa: CASSPWDRGVREQYF

j_gene: TRBJ1-2
len: 15
d_gene: TRBD1
v_gene: TRBV2
abundance: many
CDR3nt: TGTGCCAGCAGCGGACAGGGGGGCCCTAACTATGGCTACACCTTC
CDR3aa: CASSGQGGPNYGYTF

j_gene: TRBJ2-1
len: 16
d_gene: -
v_gene: TRBV11-1
abundance: many
CDR3nt: TGTGCCAGCAGCTTAGTTCCGGAGAGCTCCTACAATGAGCAGTTCTTC
CDR3aa: CASSLVPESSYNEQFF

j_gene: TRBJ1-4
len: 15
d_gene: -
v_gene: TRBV5-5
abundance: many
CDR3nt: TGTGCCAGCAGCTCCGACGGTCTACAAAATGAAAAACTGTTTTTT
CDR3aa: CASSSDGLQNEKLFF

j_gene: TRBJ2-3
len: 12
d_gene: -
v_gene: TRBV12-3/TRBV12-4
abundance: few
CDR3nt: TGTGCCAGCTCCAACCCGAGGGATACGCAGTATTTT
CDR3aa: CASSNPRDTQYF

j_gene: TRBJ1-2
len: 15
d_gene: TRBD1
v_gene: TRBV7-9
abundance: many
CDR3nt: TGTGCCAGCAGCTCGGGGCTCACAGGGGGCGAGGGCTACACCTTC
CDR3aa: CASSSGLTGGEGYTF

j_gene: TRBJ2-1
len: 15
d_gene: -
v_gene: TRBV7-7
abundance: -
CDR3nt: TGTGCTAGCAGCTTATCGGGCGCGGGGTACGATGAGCAGTTCTTC
CDR3aa: CASSLSGAGYDEQFF

j_gene: TRBJ1-2
len: 15
d_gene: TRBD1
v_gene: TRBV6-4
abundance: -
CDR3nt: TGTGCCAGCAGTGAGGGACAGGCCACTAACTATGGCTACACCTTC
CDR3aa: CASSEGQATNYGYTF

j_gene: TRBJ2-1
len: 14
d_gene: -
v_gene: TRBV6-1
abundance: -
CDR3nt: TGTGCCAGCAGGGGAGGTCCCACATTCAATGAGCAGTTCTTC
CDR3aa: CASRGGPTFNEQFF